This T cell receptor (beta chain) was profiled in a study of cytomegalovirus exposure and HLA in healthy donors. Study at large: Approximately 200 million T cells yielded some 120 million unique TCR beta sequences in earlier analysis.

Notes on this clone: Its specificity is unknown.

General study findings and limits: Many donors shared some public TCRs, even though most TCR sequences were rare. In a later analysis, specific HLA alleles were associated with more than 15,000 TCR beta sequences at a 0.05 false discovery rate. When analyzed later, the rates of TCR association showed variation by HLA locus, with DRB1 the most and HLA-C the fewest.

The V gene lost 6 bases and the J gene lost 1 base, with 22 bases spanning the gap. The CDR3 has 19 residues. Germline assignment: CDR1 SGHTA and CDR2 FQGNSA. In the PCR, 60 Vbeta and 13 Jbeta primers were used. Sequencing was performed with immunoSEQ multiplex PCR; in TCRdb, only in-frame clones are kept and a portion is missing. The data show about 300,000 clones, 70% to 90% seen once. Sequenced material: PBMCs. The clonotype originates from a man between 40 and 49 years old in good health and CMV-seropositive. V usage is TRBV7-2 and J usage is TRBJ2-6; D is possibly TRBD2 (6 bases). CDR3 amino acids: CASSSLGAGRGSGANVLTF. The CDR3 nucleotides are TGTGCCAGCAGTTCACTTGGGGCGGGACGGGGATCTGGGGCCAACGTCCTGACTTTC.